The 27 T cell receptor beta chains reported below all come from one sample, sequenced in a study of T cell responses to AZD1222 COVID-19 vaccine. TCRdb keeps only in-frame clones here, not all; method: immunoSEQ multiplex PCR. The sample contains about 120,000 clones, roughly 88% of which appear only once. The sample consisted of peripheral blood, taken on day 0 of MenACWY control vaccination. These receptors were obtained from an adult in good health.

V is TRBV30 and J is TRBJ2-3, with 10 bases lining up with TRBD2. Germline lookup yields CDR1 GTSNPN and CDR2 SVGIG (reference sequence). Trimming cost V 3 bases and J 1 base; bases outside gene matches: 13. The CDR3 totals 18 residues. Here the CDR3 DNA reads TGTGCCTGGAGCCCACGCACAACGACTAGCGGGCGCACAGATACGCAGTATTTT. Translated: CAWSPRTTTSGRTDTQYF.

The gene calls are TRBV19 and TRBJ2-2, with D possibly being TRBD1 (6 bases). CDR1 LNHDA and CDR2 SQIVND come from the germline V gene (reference sequence). This CDR3 comprises 16 residues. Trimming left V 7 bases short and J 2 bases short, with 17 bases between. The CDR3: CASTNTGTPNTGELFF. In DNA form, the CDR3 reads TGTGCCAGTACCAATACCGGGACACCTAACACCGGGGAGCTGTTTTTT.

V gene TRBV6-5 combines with J gene TRBJ1-1; TRBD1 agrees at 7 bases. From germline, CDR1 is MNHEY and CDR2 SVGAGI. V shed 6 bases and J 4 bases; nucleotides not matched to a gene: 8. The CDR3 is 14 residues long. The CDR3 is CASSRGQSITEAFF. CDR3 coding DNA: TGTGCCAGCAGCAGGGGACAGTCGATCACTGAAGCTTTCTTT.

The chain uses TRBV2 and TRBJ1-4; D is undetermined. Germline CDR1 reads SNHLY; CDR2 reads FYNNEI. The CDR3 loop spans 14 amino acids. Trimming removed 3 bases at V and 5 bases at J, with 10 bases between. CDR3 nucleotide sequence: TGTGCCAGCAGTGAGTCGATGAGGAATGAAAAACTGTTTTTT. Translating it yields CASSESMRNEKLFF.

CDR3 protein: CASRTGPGGNTEAFF. CDR3 bases: TGTGCCAGCAGGACAGGACCTGGAGGGAACACTGAAGCTTTCTTT. The rearrangement uses TRBV6-5 and TRBJ1-1; D possibly corresponds to TRBD1 (6 bases). The CDR3 totals 15 residues. Germline V lookup: CDR1 MNHEY, CDR2 SVGAGI. V lost 6 bases and J 1 base, leaving 15 bases between the germline ends.

This chain joins TRBV19 and TRBJ2-3; 10 bases line up with TRBD1. The CDR3 loop spans 18 amino acids. The V gene's germline CDR1 is LNHDA and CDR2 SQIVND (reference sequence). With 3 bases clipped from V and 4 bases from J, the junction kept 13 bases outside the gene matches. As DNA, the CDR3 is TGTGCCAGTAGTATGGGAGACAGGGGGCCGAGGGGGCCAGATACGCAGTATTTT. This encodes CASSMGDRGPRGPDTQYF.

The rearrangement joins TRBV6-5 to TRBJ2-2; 14 nucleotides agree with TRBD2. Germline values: CDR1 MNHEY, CDR2 SVGAGI. V dropped 7 bases and J dropped 5; count of bases not matched to a gene: 3. The length of the CDR3 is 15 residues. The CDR3, as DNA: TGTGCCAGCACTGGACTAGCGGGAGGAACCGGGGAGCTGTTTTTT. It codes for CASTGLAGGTGELFF.

This clone has only one observation. The chain links TRBV28 to TRBJ1-6; 7 nucleotides agree with TRBD1. CDR1 is MDHEN and CDR2 is SYDVKM in the germline V gene. Trimming removed 5 bases from V and 6 bases from J; junction bases left unmatched: 7. The CDR3 totals 15 residues. As DNA, the CDR3 is TGTGCCAGCAGTATACCGACAGGGTTTAATTCACCCCTCCACTTT. This sequence encodes CASSIPTGFNSPLHF.

This clone was seen more than once but under ten times. The chain uses TRBV28 and TRBJ2-2; TRBD1 matches at 9 bases. V shed 7 bases and J 4 bases; nucleotides not matched to a gene: 16. This CDR3 has 18 amino acids. CDR1 and CDR2 (germline): MDHEN, SYDVKM. CDR3 bases: TGTGCCAGCAATCCGGGACAGGGAATCGAGCGAGCCACCGGGGAGCTGTTTTTT. It yields the protein CASNPGQGIERATGELFF.

The chain links TRBV29-1 to TRBJ2-3, with 9 nucleotides matching TRBD2. The V gene's germline CDR1 is SQVTM and CDR2 ANQGSEA. The V segment lost 7 bases and the J segment 4 bases; nucleotides outside the gene matches: 9. The CDR3 length is 14 residues. This CDR3 is CSAGGGAEADTQYF. In DNA, the CDR3 is TGCAGCGCCGGCGGGGGGGCCGAAGCAGATACGCAGTATTTT.

The CDR3 loop reads CASSGGSGTKNTEAFF. The CDR3 coding sequence is TGTGCCAGCAGTGGGGGGTCCGGGACGAAGAACACTGAAGCTTTCTTT. This sequence joins TRBV2 and TRBJ1-1; tentatively, D is TRBD1 (5 bases). This CDR3 has 16 residues. Per germline, CDR1 SNHLY and CDR2 FYNNEI. V was trimmed by 4 bases and J by 1 base, leaving 16 bases between them.

V and J are TRBV29-1 and TRBJ2-2; 7 bases align to TRBD2. The CDR3 extends over 16 amino acids. The V and J ends lost 6 bases and 4 bases, in that order; junction bases with no gene match: 14. Germline V gives CDR1 SQVTM, CDR2 ANQGSEA. For the CDR3, the DNA is TGCAGCGTCGCCGTGGGAGGGCCACAGTCCACCGGGGAGCTGTTTTTT. Encoded protein: CSVAVGGPQSTGELFF.

The chain employs TRBV6-1 and TRBJ2-3; the D gene is possibly TRBD2 (6 bases). Trimming took 3 bases from V and 4 from J, leaving 14 bases between them. There are 15 residues in the CDR3. Germline values: CDR1 MNHNS, CDR2 SASEGT. CDR3 nucleotides: TGTGCCAGCAGTGAGACTAGTATCCGGGCAGATACGCAGTATTTT. Protein sequence: CASSETSIRADTQYF.

The chain uses TRBV7-6 and TRBJ2-1, with a weak D call TRBD1 (6 bases). Germline CDR1 reads SGHVS; CDR2 reads FNYEAQ. This CDR3 region has 14 residues. The V gene lost 4 bases and the J gene lost 5 bases, with 12 bases spanning the gap. CDR3 amino acids: CASSSGVFDNEQFF. In nucleotides, the CDR3 is TGTGCCAGCAGCTCAGGGGTCTTCGACAATGAGCAGTTCTTC.

The chain recombines TRBV5-1 with TRBJ2-7, with D perhaps TRBD1 (7 bases). This CDR3 has 16 amino acids. Germline assignment: CDR1 SGHRS and CDR2 YFSETQ. V gave up 4 bases and J gave up 2 bases, with 19 bases separating them. The CDR3 nucleotides are TGCGCCAGCAGCCAACAGGGGACTTTGGACGCCTACGAGCAGTACTTC. It encodes CASSQQGTLDAYEQYF.

This rearrangement joins TRBV7-2 to TRBJ1-4; 7 bases align to TRBD1. Germline V gives CDR1 SGHTA, CDR2 FQGNSA. The J segment lost 7 bases and the V segment lost 1 base, leaving 6 bases of the junction unmatched. The CDR3 sequence is 15 residues long. CDR3 loop: CASSLGDSLGEKLFF. As DNA, the CDR3 is TGTGCCAGCAGCTTAGGGGACAGCCTAGGTGAAAAACTGTTTTTT. Variable domain in full (rest from reference TRBV7-2 and TRBJ1-4): GAGVSQSPSNKVTEKGKDVELRCDPISGHTALYWYRQSLGQGLEFLIYFQGNSAPDKSGLPSDRFSAERTGGSVSTLTIQRTQQEDSAVYLCASSLGDSLGEKLFFGSGTQLSVL.

The chain employs TRBV6-5 and TRBJ1-4, with unresolved D. The CDR3 runs 15 residues. Deletions cut 7 bases from V and 7 bases from J, with 19 bases between. Germline V lookup: CDR1 MNHEY, CDR2 SVGAGI. CDR3 protein: CASKSYSLLIEKLFF. The DNA for the CDR3 is TGTGCCAGCAAATCATACAGCCTACTTATTGAAAAACTGTTTTTT.

This clone has a single count. The rearrangement links TRBV30 to TRBJ1-5; 11 bases align to TRBD1. The CDR3 length is 14 residues. Germline V gene data show CDR1 as GTSNPN and CDR2 as SVGIG (reference sequence). V shed 3 bases and J 4 bases; nucleotides not matched to a gene: 2. The CDR3 loop reads CAWRGTGGNQPQHF. Here the CDR3 DNA reads TGTGCCTGGAGGGGGACAGGGGGGAATCAGCCCCAGCATTTT.

The genes are TRBV29-1 and TRBJ1-1; a weak D match, TRBD1 (5 bases). Per the germline V gene, CDR1 is SQVTM and CDR2 is ANQGSEA. This CDR3 is built from 12 residues. Between the trimmed V and J ends, which lost 0 bases and 5 bases, there was a span of 7 bases. This CDR3 is CSVEEGRTEAFF. In DNA, the CDR3 is TGCAGCGTTGAAGAGGGGCGTACTGAAGCTTTCTTT. Supplemented by reference TRBV29-1 and TRBJ1-1, the full variable domain reads SAVISQKPSRDICQRGTSLTIQCQVDSQVTMMFWYRQQPGQSLTLIATANQGSEATYESGFVIDKFPISRPNLTFSTLTVSNMSPEDSSIYLCSVEEGRTEAFFGQGTRLTVV.

The V and J genes are TRBV18 and TRBJ2-5; 7 bases line up with TRBD1. Losses at the gene ends were 4 bases for V and 2 bases for J; bases not matched to a gene: 7. The CDR3 is made up of 15 amino acids. In germline, CDR1 is KGHSH, CDR2 LQKENI. The CDR3 loop reads CASSLHRDRQETQYF. CDR3 bases: TGTGCCAGCTCACTCCACCGGGACAGACAAGAGACCCAGTACTTC. Full variable domain (rest looked up from reference TRBV18 and TRBJ2-5): NAGVMQNPRHLVRRRGQEARLRCSPMKGHSHVYWYRQLPEEGLKFMVYLQKENIIDESGMPKERFSAEFPKEGPSILRIQQVVRGDSAAYFCASSLHRDRQETQYFGPGTRLLVL.

The V call is TRBV11-2, the J call TRBJ2-3; a weak D match, TRBD2 (5 bases). Trimming removed 3 bases from V and 4 bases from J, with 17 bases in between. Germline V gene lookup returns CDR1 SGHAT and CDR2 FQNNGV. CDR3 length equals 16 residues. The CDR3 bases are TGTGCCAGCAGCTTCTTACTCGGGCGCGGGTCAGATACGCAGTATTTT. It specifies CASSFLLGRGSDTQYF.

The chain uses TRBV21-1 and TRBJ2-7; the table calls TRBD1, which could not be checked here. TRBV21-1 counts as a pseudogene. The CDR3 has 15 residues. CDR3 bases: TGTGCCAGCAGCTATCGACGAAGGGGATTGAACGAGCAGTACGTC. This gives the protein CASSYRRRGLNEQYV.

The rearrangement uses TRBV4-1 and TRBJ2-3; 11 nucleotides align to TRBD2. CDR1 and CDR2 (germline): MGHRA, YSYEKL. This CDR3 comprises 16 residues. V shed 0 bases and J 6 bases; nucleotides not matched to a gene: 5. CDR3 coding DNA: TGCGCCAGCAGCCAAGAACTAGCGGGGGCACGGGATACGCAGTATTTT. Protein product: CASSQELAGARDTQYF.

The DNA of the CDR3 is TGCGCCAGCGGGGACGGGGGTGCCTCTGGGGCCAACGTCCTGACTTTC. It specifies CASGDGGASGANVLTF. The chain carries TRBV5-1 and TRBJ2-6; perhaps TRBD2 as D (6 bases). Germline V lookup: CDR1 SGHRS, CDR2 YFSETQ. The CDR3 is 16 amino acids. The V end lost 7 bases, the J end lost 0 bases, and 14 bases lay between the germline ends.

The chain combines TRBV12-3 or TRBV12-4 with TRBJ1-5; D unclear. V lost 3 bases to trimming and J lost 4 bases, with 7 bases between them. The CDR3 totals 13 residues. The CDR3 sequence: CASSFGANQPQHF. DNA of the CDR3: TGTGCCAGCAGTTTCGGAGCTAATCAGCCCCAGCATTTT.

The chain couples TRBV23-1 to TRBJ2-3, with a weak D call TRBD2 (6 bases). TRBV23-1 is an ORF for which the function is uncertain. Trimming cost V 6 bases and J 3 bases, with 22 bases left between them. CDR3 length: 17 amino acids. CDR3 in amino acids: CASSLLGGFDGTDTQYF. The CDR3 DNA follows: TGCGCCAGCAGCCTCCTCGGAGGGTTTGATGGGACAGATACGCAGTATTTT.

The genes are TRBV7-2 and TRBJ2-2; no clear D. V lost 6 bases and J lost 1, with 12 bases in between. The CDR3 has 15 residues. Germline CDR1 SGHTA, CDR2 FQGNSA. The CDR3 sequence: CASSLQTVNTGELFF. CDR3 nucleotide sequence: TGTGCCAGCAGTTTACAAACAGTGAACACCGGGGAGCTGTTTTTT.